This T cell receptor (beta chain) emerged from a study of Graves' ophthalmopathy and Graves' hyperthyroidism. Whole-study results and caveats: Most thyroid-expanded clonotypes exceeding 0.001 frequency were also found in blood. Built on 13 signatures, a model told ophthalmopathy apart from stable hyperthyroidism with approximately 85% sensitivity and 75% to 82% specificity.

Unmatched junction bases numbered 5, after V lost 1 base and J lost 8 bases. The germline V gene encodes CDR1 SQVTM and CDR2 ANQGSEA. The CDR3 is 13 amino acids. Amplification of the TCR beta CDR3 regions used RNA transcripts (as template). Investigators did first-round RT-PCR with HTBI primers, then second-round multiplex PCR. TCRdb re-called the multiplex PCR reads through MiXCR, storing one row per CDR3 protein. Of about 380,000 distinct CDR3 sequences listed, approximately 15% were seen once; the top ten hold around 6.6%. On this clonotype itself: Its antigen is not known.

The rearrangement uses TRBV29-1 and TRBJ1-2; 9 nucleotides line up with TRBD1. Sequenced input: peripheral blood. The receptor was derived from a young woman with stable Graves' hyperthyroidism. The CDR3 bases are TGCAGCGTTGAAGTCGGGACAGGGAGGGGCTACACCTTC. Its translation is CSVEVGTGRGYTF.